This TCR beta chain was recovered during a study of cytomegalovirus exposure and HLA in healthy donors. The study ran its PCR with 60 Vbeta and 13 Jbeta primers. Data came from immunoSEQ multiplex PCR; TCRdb stores just in-frame clones and leaves some out. The data contain 110,000 or so clones, roughly 8.6% of them singletons. This CDR3 has 16 residues. Looked up from germline, CDR1 is SEHNR and CDR2 is FQNEAQ (reference sequence). V lost 1 base and J lost 0, with 10 bases in between. The specimen sequenced was PBMCs. This receptor was taken from a woman in her 40s in good health and CMV-seropositive. The chain uses TRBV7-9 and TRBJ1-3, with D possibly matching TRBD1 (5 bases). CDR3 in amino acids: CASSLVRDLSGNTIYF. CDR3 bases: TGTGCCAGCAGCTTAGTGCGGGACCTCTCTGGAAACACCATATATTTT.